This T cell receptor beta chain comes out of a study of CD8 T cells in Susac syndrome. Findings of the study overall: The number of individuals included in the study's TCR sequencing and HLA analysis was acknowledged as relatively small.

Germline CDR1 and CDR2: SNHLY and FYNNEI. Trimming took off 2 bases at V and 3 bases at J, with 16 bases between the two ends. The CDR3 is 16 residues long. Comment on this clonotype: Its antigen is undetermined.

cDNA came from roughly 0.5 to 1 ug RNA primed by random hexamers. Amplification of TCR beta CDR3 used immunoSEQ multiplex PCR across 54 Vbeta and 13 Jbeta. A single record per CDR3 protein comes from TCRdb applying MiXCR to the immunoSEQ multiplex PCR reads. The sample yields 200,000 to 250,000 distinct CDR3 sequences, 80% to 95% seen once. Sequencing of TCR beta, carried out with a high-throughput approach, was applied to CD8+ and CD4+ T cells from the blood. The TCR originated in a human donor with multiple sclerosis. Sequences were obtained from CD8+ T cells from PBMCs. The genes are TRBV2 and TRBJ1-2; possible D gene TRBD1, 5 bases. CDR3: CASSERAEGPDYGYTF. CDR3 in DNA: TGTGCCAGCAGTGAAAGGGCTGAGGGGCCGGACTATGGCTACACCTTC.